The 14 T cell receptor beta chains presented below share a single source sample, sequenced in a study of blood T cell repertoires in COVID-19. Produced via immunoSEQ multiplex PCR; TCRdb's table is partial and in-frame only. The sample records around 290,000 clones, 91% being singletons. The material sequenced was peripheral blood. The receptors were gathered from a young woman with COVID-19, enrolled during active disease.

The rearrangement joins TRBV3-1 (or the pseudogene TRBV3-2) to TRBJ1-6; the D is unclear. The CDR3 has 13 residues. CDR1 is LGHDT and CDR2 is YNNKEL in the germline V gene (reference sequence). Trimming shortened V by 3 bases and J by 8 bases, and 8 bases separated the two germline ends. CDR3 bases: TGTGCCAGCAGCCAGGCCGCAGATTCACCCCTCCACTTT. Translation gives CASSQAADSPLHF.

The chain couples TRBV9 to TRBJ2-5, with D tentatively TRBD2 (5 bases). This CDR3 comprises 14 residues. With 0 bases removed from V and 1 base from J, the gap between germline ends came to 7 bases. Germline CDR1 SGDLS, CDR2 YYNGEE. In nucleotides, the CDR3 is TGTGCCAGCAGCGTAGCGGGGTCCCAAGAGACCCAGTACTTC. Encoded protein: CASSVAGSQETQYF.

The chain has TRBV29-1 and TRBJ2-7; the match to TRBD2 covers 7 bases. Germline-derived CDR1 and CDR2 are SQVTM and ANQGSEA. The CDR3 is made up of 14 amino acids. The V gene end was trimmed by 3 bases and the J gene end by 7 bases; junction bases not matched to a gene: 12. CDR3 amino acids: CSVDAPAGTEEQYF. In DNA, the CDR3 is TGCAGCGTTGACGCTCCAGCGGGAACGGAAGAGCAGTACTTC.

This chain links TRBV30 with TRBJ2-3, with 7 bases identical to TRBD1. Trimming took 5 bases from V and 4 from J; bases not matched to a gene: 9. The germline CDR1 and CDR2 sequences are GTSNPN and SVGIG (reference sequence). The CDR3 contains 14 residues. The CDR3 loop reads CAWGDRRRADTQYF. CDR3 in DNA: TGTGCCTGGGGGGACAGAAGGCGGGCAGATACGCAGTATTTT.

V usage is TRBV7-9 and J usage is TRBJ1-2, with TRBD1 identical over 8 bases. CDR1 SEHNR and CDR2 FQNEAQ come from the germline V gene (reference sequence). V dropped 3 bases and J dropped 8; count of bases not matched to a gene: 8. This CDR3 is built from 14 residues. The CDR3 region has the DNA TGTGCCAGCAGCTTGCTACTTGACAGGGGCGGCTACACCTTC. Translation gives CASSLLLDRGGYTF. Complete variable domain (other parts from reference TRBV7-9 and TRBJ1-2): DTGVSQNPRHKITKRGQNVTFRCDPISEHNRLYWYRQTLGQGPEFLTYFQNEAQLEKSRLLSDRFSAERPKGSFSTLEIQRTEQGDSAMYLCASSLLLDRGGYTFGSGTRLTVV.

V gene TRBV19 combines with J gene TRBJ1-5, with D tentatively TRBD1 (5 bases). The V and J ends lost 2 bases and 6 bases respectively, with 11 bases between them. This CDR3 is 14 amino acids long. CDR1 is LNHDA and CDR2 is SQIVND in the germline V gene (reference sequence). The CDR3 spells CASSITREGQPQHF. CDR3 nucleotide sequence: TGTGCCAGTAGTATAACCAGGGAGGGTCAGCCCCAGCATTTT. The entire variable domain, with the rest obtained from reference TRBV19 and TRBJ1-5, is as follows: DGGITQSPKYLFRKEGQNVTLSCEQNLNHDAMYWYRQDPGQGLRLIYYSQIVNDFQKGDIAEGYSVSREKKESFPLTVTSAQKNPTAFYLCASSITREGQPQHFGDGTRLSIL.

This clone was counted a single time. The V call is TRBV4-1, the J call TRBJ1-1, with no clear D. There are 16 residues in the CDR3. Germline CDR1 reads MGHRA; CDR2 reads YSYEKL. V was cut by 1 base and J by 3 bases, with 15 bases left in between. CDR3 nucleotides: TGCGCCAGCAGCCAAGCCGACACCTTTTCCTACACTGAAGCTTTCTTT. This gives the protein CASSQADTFSYTEAFF.

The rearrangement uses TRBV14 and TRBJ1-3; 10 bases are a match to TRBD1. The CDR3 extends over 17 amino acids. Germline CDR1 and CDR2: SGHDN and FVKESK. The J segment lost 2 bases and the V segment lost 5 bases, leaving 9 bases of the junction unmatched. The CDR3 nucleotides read TGTGCCAGCAGCTTACGTTGGGACAGGGGACCTGGAAACACCATATATTTT. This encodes CASSLRWDRGPGNTIYF.

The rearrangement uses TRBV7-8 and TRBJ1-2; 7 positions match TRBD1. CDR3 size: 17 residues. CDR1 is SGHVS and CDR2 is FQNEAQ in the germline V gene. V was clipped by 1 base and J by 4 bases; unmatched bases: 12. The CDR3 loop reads CASSLDSRGREGYGYTF. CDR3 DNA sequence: TGTGCCAGCAGCTTAGACTCGAGGGGGCGCGAGGGCTATGGCTACACCTTC. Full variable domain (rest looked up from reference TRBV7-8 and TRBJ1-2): GAGVSQSPRYKVAKRGQDVALRCDPISGHVSLFWYQQALGQGPEFLTYFQNEAQLDKSGLPSDRFFAERPEGSVSTLKIQRTQQEDSAVYLCASSLDSRGREGYGYTFGSGTRLTVV.

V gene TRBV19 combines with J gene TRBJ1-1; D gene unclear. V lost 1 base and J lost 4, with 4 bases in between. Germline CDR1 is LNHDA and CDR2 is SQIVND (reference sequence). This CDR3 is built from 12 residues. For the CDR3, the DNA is TGTGCCAGTAGTATAGGGAGCACTGAAGCTTTCTTT. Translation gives CASSIGSTEAFF.

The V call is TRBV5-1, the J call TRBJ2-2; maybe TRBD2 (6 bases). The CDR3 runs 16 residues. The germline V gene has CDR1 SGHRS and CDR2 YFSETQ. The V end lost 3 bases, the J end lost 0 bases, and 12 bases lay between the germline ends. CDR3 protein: CASSWGGRTNTGELFF. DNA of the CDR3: TGCGCCAGCAGCTGGGGAGGACGGACGAACACCGGGGAGCTGTTTTTT. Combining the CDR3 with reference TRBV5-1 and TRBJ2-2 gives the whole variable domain KAGVTQTPRYLIKTRGQQVTLSCSPISGHRSVSWYQQTPGQGLQFLFEYFSETQRNKGNFPGRFSGRQFSNSRSEMNVSTLELGDSALYLCASSWGGRTNTGELFFGEGSRLTVL.

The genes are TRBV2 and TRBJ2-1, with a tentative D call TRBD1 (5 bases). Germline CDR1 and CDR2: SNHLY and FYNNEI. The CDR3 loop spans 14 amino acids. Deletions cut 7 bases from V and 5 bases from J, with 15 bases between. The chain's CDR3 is CASIVNRRNNEQFF. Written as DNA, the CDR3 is TGTGCCAGCATCGTAAACAGGAGAAACAATGAGCAGTTCTTC. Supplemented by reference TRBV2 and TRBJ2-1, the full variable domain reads EPEVTQTPSHQVTQMGQEVILRCVPISNHLYFYWYRQILGQKVEFLVSFYNNEISEKSEIFDDQFSVERPDGSNFTLKIRSTKLEDSAMYFCASIVNRRNNEQFFGPGTRLTVL.

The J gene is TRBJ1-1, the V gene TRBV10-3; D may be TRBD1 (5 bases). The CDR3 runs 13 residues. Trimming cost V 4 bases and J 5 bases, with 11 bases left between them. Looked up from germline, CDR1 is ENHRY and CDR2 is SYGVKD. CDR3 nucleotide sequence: TGTGCCATCAGTGGGTTGGGGGGTACTGAAGCTTTCTTT. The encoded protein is CAISGLGGTEAFF.

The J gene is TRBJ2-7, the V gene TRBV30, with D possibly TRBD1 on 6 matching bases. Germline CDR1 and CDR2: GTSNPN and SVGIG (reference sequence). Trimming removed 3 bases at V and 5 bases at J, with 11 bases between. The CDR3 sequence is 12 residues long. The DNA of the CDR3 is TGTGCCTGGAGACAGGGAGTCCACGAGCAGTACTTC. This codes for CAWRQGVHEQYF. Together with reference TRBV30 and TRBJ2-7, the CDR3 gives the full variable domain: SQTIHQWPATLVQPVGSPLSLECTVEGTSNPNLYWYRQAAGRGLQLLFYSVGIGQISSEVPQNLSASRPQDRQFILSSKKLLLSDSGFYLCAWRQGVHEQYFGPGTRLTVT.